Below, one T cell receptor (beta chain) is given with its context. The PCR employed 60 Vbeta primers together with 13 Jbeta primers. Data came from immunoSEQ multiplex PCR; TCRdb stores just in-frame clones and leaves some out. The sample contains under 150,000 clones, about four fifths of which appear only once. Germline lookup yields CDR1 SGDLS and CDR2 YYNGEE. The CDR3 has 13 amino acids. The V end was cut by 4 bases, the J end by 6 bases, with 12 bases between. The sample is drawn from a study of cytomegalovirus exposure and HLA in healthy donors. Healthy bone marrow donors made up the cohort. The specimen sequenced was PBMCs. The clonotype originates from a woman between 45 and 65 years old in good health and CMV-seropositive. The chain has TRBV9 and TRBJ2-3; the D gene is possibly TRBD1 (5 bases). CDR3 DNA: TGTGCCAGCAGCTCGTCCCCAGGGGATACGCAGTATTTT. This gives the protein CASSSSPGDTQYF.